This T cell receptor beta chain was obtained from a study of vaccination effects on CD4 cells after COVID-19. V was trimmed by 4 bases and J by 4 bases, leaving 25 bases between them. The V gene's germline CDR1 is LGHDT and CDR2 YNNKEL (reference sequence). The length of the CDR3 is 18 residues. Antigen-specific CD4+ T cells were first expanded with viral peptide pools by the ViraFEST assay and only then sequenced. On day 10 of culture, CD4+ T cells were separated out. All study participants received two doses of BNT162b2 or mRNA-1273 vaccine. No vaccinee had earlier SARS-CoV-2 infection, and nucleocapsid antibodies were negative. Cells had half their medium changed to IL-2 medium on days 3 and 7. Libraries were prepared by immunoSEQ multiplex PCR; TCRdb keeps only in-frame clonotypes and omits some of them. In the table there are tens of thousands of clones, 70% to 75% of which are singletons. This clone has more than one count but fewer than ten. Its antigen is not identified.

V is TRBV3-1 (or the pseudogene TRBV3-2) and J is TRBJ1-2; D is possibly TRBD1 (5 bases). Sequencing was performed on CD4+ T cells from PBMCs cultured with HCoV-229E spike peptides, taken after COVID-19 vaccination. The sequence came from a human donor who received a COVID-19 vaccine. CDR3 amino acids: CASSPARGGLFSGYGYTF. CDR3 DNA sequence: TGTGCCAGCAGCCCTGCTCGGGGGGGTCTTTTCTCGGGCTATGGCTACACCTTC.